A selection of T cell receptor beta chains follows, all from one sample in a study of T-cell memory formation after mild COVID-19. A single record per CDR3 protein comes from TCRdb applying MiXCR to the 5' RACE reads. The profile shows some 340,000 distinct CDR3 sequences, 10% to 15% of them singletons. The sequenced sample consisted of PBMCs or a T cell subset sorted from them (not recorded which). These receptors were obtained from a man aged 18 to 29 who had mild COVID-19 (a few samples of this study predate the infection). Cell type and time point are not known. Both conserved end residues are part of each CDR3. A D gene is named only where the DNA matches it firmly. The size entry is marked missing in some rows and otherwise reads once, few, many or a size class.

>NA|TRBJ1-6|TRBV12-3/TRBV12-4|few
TGTGCCAGCAGTCCTTTCAATAATTCACCCCTCCACTTT
CASSPFNNSPLHF
>NA|TRBJ1-1|TRBV28|NA
TGTGCCAGCAGTTTGCGGGGATATGAAGCTTTCTTT
CASSLRGYEAFF
>NA|TRBJ2-1|TRBV28|NA
TGTGCCAGCAGACAACAGGGCGATGAGCAGTTCTTC
CASRQQGDEQFF
>NA|TRBJ1-5|TRBV7-9|NA
TGTGCCAGCAGCTTAGGCGCGTACAATCAGCCCCAGCATTTT
CASSLGAYNQPQHF
>TRBD2|TRBJ2-5|TRBV20-1|NA
TGCAGTGCTAGAGATGTAGCGGGGGGCAGGGAGACCCAGTACTTC
CSARDVAGGRETQYF
>NA|TRBJ1-1|TRBV7-2|NA
TGTGCCAGCAGCTCCGGGGCGGTGAACACTGAAGCTTTCTTT
CASSSGAVNTEAFF
>NA|TRBJ1-6|TRBV18|NA
TGTGCCAGCCGGGCGGACCAGGATTCACCCCTCCACTTT
CASRADQDSPLHF
>TRBD2|TRBJ2-7|TRBV20-1|few
TGCAGTGCTAGCCGCGGGGGGGGCGTGTCGGACGAGCAGTACTTC
CSASRGGGVSDEQYF
>NA|TRBJ1-5|TRBV6-2/TRBV6-3|NA
TGTGCCAGCAGTTATCAGAAGGCTCATCAGCCCCAGCATTTT
CASSYQKAHQPQHF
>TRBD2|TRBJ2-3|TRBV5-8|few
TGTGCCAGCAGCCTTTCCCAGCGGGGGGCGGGTACGCAGTATTTT
CASSLSQRGAGTQYF
>TRBD2|TRBJ2-5|TRBV5-6|NA
TGTGCCAGCAGCTTGGGGCAAGCGGGGGTAGAGACCCAGTACTTC
CASSLGQAGVETQYF
>NA|TRBJ1-5|TRBV7-9|NA
TGTGCCAGCAGCCCGGACAGCCCCTTCAATCAGCCCCAGCATTTT
CASSPDSPFNQPQHF
>TRBD2|TRBJ2-1|TRBV7-9|NA
TGTGCCAGCAGCTCATACCTGACTAGCGGGGGGGCAAATGAGCAGTTCTTC
CASSSYLTSGGANEQFF
>NA|TRBJ2-5|TRBV29-1|many
TGCAGCGTTGCTGGGGCAGGGCAAGAGACCCAGTACTTC
CSVAGAGQETQYF
>NA|TRBJ2-7|TRBV7-9|NA
TGTGCCAGCAGCAGTGGGGCACACGAGCAGTACTTC
CASSSGAHEQYF
>NA|TRBJ1-1|TRBV7-2|NA
TGTGCCAGCAGCTTAGGCCCCGTCAGGGTGAACACTGAAGCTTTCTTT
CASSLGPVRVNTEAFF
>NA|TRBJ1-1|TRBV5-5|few
TGTGCCAGCAGCTTGCAGGCCGCCTTGAACACTGAAGCTTTCTTT
CASSLQAALNTEAFF
>NA|TRBJ1-3|TRBV20-1|few
TGCAGTGCCGGCCAGGTTAACTCTGGAAACACCATATATTTT
CSAGQVNSGNTIYF
>NA|TRBJ2-2|TRBV4-2|NA
TGTGCCAGCAGCCAAGATGGTGGGGAGCTGTTTTTT
CASSQDGGELFF
>TRBD1|TRBJ1-5|TRBV19|few
TGTGCCAGTAGTCGGACAGGGAGTGGCAATCAGCCCCAGCATTTT
CASSRTGSGNQPQHF
>TRBD2|TRBJ2-3|TRBV11-2|few
TGTGCCAGCAGCTTAGCAGCGGGGGGTCGAGATACGCAGTATTTT
CASSLAAGGRDTQYF
>NA|TRBJ1-2|TRBV7-9|NA
TGTGCCAGCACCTCTGTGCGCGCCAAGCGGAGTGACTATGGCTACACCTTC
CASTSVRAKRSDYGYTF
>TRBD1|TRBJ2-2|TRBV7-2|few
TGTGCCAGCAGTTATGGACAGGGGGGTACCGGGGAGCTGTTTTTT
CASSYGQGGTGELFF
>TRBD2|TRBJ2-5|TRBV5-8|NA
TGTGCCAGCAGCGGAGAAATAGCGGGGGGCCGGGAGACCCAGTACTTC
CASSGEIAGGRETQYF
>NA|TRBJ2-3|TRBV20-1|NA
TGCAGTGCTAGAGATCAACAGCTCACGCAGTATTTT
CSARDQQLTQYF
>TRBD2|TRBJ2-1|TRBV7-2|NA
TGTGCCAGCAGCTTAGGCCTTCCGGGGGGGGTCTACAATGAGCAGTTCTTC
CASSLGLPGGVYNEQFF
>TRBD2|TRBJ2-2|TRBV20-1|NA
TGCAGTGCTTTCGGACTAGACAACACCGGGGAGCTGTTTTTT
CSAFGLDNTGELFF
>TRBD1|TRBJ2-1|TRBV5-1|NA
TGCGCCAGCAGCTTGGGGACAGGTCATATTGGTGAGCAGTTCTTC
CASSLGTGHIGEQFF
>TRBD1|TRBJ2-4|TRBV3-1|few
TGTGCCAGCAGCCAAAGGTCGACAGGGGGGAAAAACATTCAGTACTTC
CASSQRSTGGKNIQYF
>NA|TRBJ2-3|TRBV7-2|NA
TGTGCCAGCAGCTTAGTGACAGCGAGCCATTACACAGATACGCAGTATTTT
CASSLVTASHYTDTQYF
>NA|TRBJ1-2|TRBV12-3/TRBV12-4|NA
TGTGCCAGCAGTACCCTATGGGGGGCCCTCAATGGCTACACCTTC
CASSTLWGALNGYTF
>TRBD2|TRBJ2-3|TRBV6-5|few
TGTGCCAGCAGTTATAGTCTAGCGGCGTCAGATACGCAGTATTTT
CASSYSLAASDTQYF
>NA|TRBJ2-1|TRBV7-2|NA
TGTGCCAGCAGCTTTAGACGGGACCCAGGGGGGCTCCCATGGGAGCAGTTCTTC
CASSFRRDPGGLPWEQFF
>TRBD2|TRBJ2-1|TRBV19|few
TGTGCCAGTAGTATCCGGGGGGATGAGCAGTTCTTC
CASSIRGDEQFF
>NA|TRBJ2-1|TRBV5-1|NA
TGCGCCAGCAGCTTGGAATACGGGGGTGAGCAGTTCTTC
CASSLEYGGEQFF
>NA|TRBJ2-1|TRBV6-5|NA
TGTGCCAGCAGGAACGGGGGCCTCTCCTACAATGAGCAGTTCTTC
CASRNGGLSYNEQFF
>NA|TRBJ2-7|TRBV18|NA
TGTGCCAGCTCAACCGGAAGGGACTCCTACGAGCAGTACTTC
CASSTGRDSYEQYF
>NA|TRBJ2-2|TRBV6-5|few
TGTGCCAGCAGTTATGTGGGGGCGGGCACCGGGGAGCTGTTTTTT
CASSYVGAGTGELFF
>NA|TRBJ1-2|TRBV4-2|NA
TGTGCCAGCAGCCAAGAGGGGACGGCTGGCTACACCTTC
CASSQEGTAGYTF
>NA|TRBJ1-4|TRBV7-6|NA
TGTGCCAGCAGCTTAGATCCCCCACGAGTTGTTGAAAAACTGTTTTTT
CASSLDPPRVVEKLFF
>NA|TRBJ2-7|TRBV7-9|many
TGTGCCAGCAGCCTGGGGACACTGGCCTACGAGCAGTACTTC
CASSLGTLAYEQYF
>NA|TRBJ2-2|TRBV6-2/TRBV6-3|NA
TGTGCCAGCAGGATTTTAGGGTATGGCAGGACCGGGGAGCTGTTTTTT
CASRILGYGRTGELFF
>NA|TRBJ2-3|TRBV10-2|few
TGCGCCAGCAGTGAGTCGAGGTTGGGCATCCATACGCAGTATTTT
CASSESRLGIHTQYF
>NA|TRBJ1-2|TRBV10-3|NA
TGTGCCATCAGCACCGAGGGGGGGCGAGGTGGCTACACCTTC
CAISTEGGRGGYTF
>TRBD1|TRBJ1-1|TRBV12-3/TRBV12-4|many
TGTGCCAGCAGTACAGGGGAGGGAACTGAAGCTTTCTTT
CASSTGEGTEAFF
>TRBD2|TRBJ2-1|TRBV20-1|few
TGCAGTGCTAGAGCCCTGGGAGGGTCTAGCTCCTACAATGAGCAGTTCTTC
CSARALGGSSSYNEQFF
>NA|TRBJ2-2|TRBV5-6|NA
TGTGCCAGCAGCTTGAACGGGGAGCTGTTTTTT
CASSLNGELFF
>NA|TRBJ1-5|TRBV7-2|NA
TGTGCCAGCAGCTTAGGTCCGGGCGAGGCAGCGAGGCAGCCCCAGCATTTT
CASSLGPGEAARQPQHF
>NA|TRBJ1-5|TRBV4-3|few
TGCGCCAGCAGTCTTAGCAGGGGCGGGCAGCCCCAGCATTTT
CASSLSRGGQPQHF
>NA|TRBJ1-2|TRBV7-2|few
TGTGCCAGCAGCTTAGAGTACCATGGCTACACCTTC
CASSLEYHGYTF
>NA|TRBJ2-7|TRBV19|NA
TGTGCCAGTAGTATCAATGGTCGAAACGAGCAGTACTTC
CASSINGRNEQYF
>NA|TRBJ1-2|TRBV4-3|many
TGCGCCAGCAGCCAAGGATATAACTATGGCTACACCTTC
CASSQGYNYGYTF
>NA|TRBJ1-1|TRBV4-2|many
TGTGCCAGCAGCCAAGAAAGTCGGGTTAACCCAGCTTTCTTT
CASSQESRVNPAFF